This T cell receptor beta chain was captured by sequencing in a study of Graves' ophthalmopathy and Graves' hyperthyroidism. Whole-study results and caveats: Blood shared most expanded thyroid clonotypes above 0.001 frequency.

Comments on this clonotype: Its specificity is not known.

RNA transcripts served as template for amplifying TCR beta CDR3 sequences. The authors performed first-round RT-PCR with HTBI primers and then a second-round multiplex PCR. MiXCR, applied by TCRdb to the multiplex PCR reads, yields one record per CDR3 protein. The data contain 650,000 to 900,000 distinct CDR3 sequences, roughly two fifths of them singletons. Germline V gene data show CDR1 as SQVTM and CDR2 as ANQGSEA. Trimming stripped 1 base from V and 1 base from J, with 13 bases between. CDR3 length: 15 residues. All donors with ophthalmopathy were recorded as having moderate-to-severe activity, CAS ≥3, NOSPECS ≥4 and a duration under 3 months. Diagnosis relied on clinical symptoms, serum thyroxine, TRAb, thyroid ultrasound and orbital computed tomography.

The chain has TRBV29-1 and TRBJ2-5; unclear D gene. Sequencing was done on a sample of peripheral blood. The receptor was isolated from an adult man with Graves' ophthalmopathy. The CDR3 here is CSVEGGGTGQETQYF. In DNA form, the CDR3 reads TGCAGCGTTGAAGGAGGCGGCACGGGCCAAGAGACCCAGTACTTC.